This T cell receptor beta chain originates from a study of OX40 agonist ivuxolimab in advanced cancers. The protocol was immunoSEQ multiplex PCR, while the TCRdb copy is restricted to in-frame clones and leaves out a portion. The sample includes 70,000 to 90,000 clones, roughly nine tenths of them seen just once. The germline V gene has CDR1 SEHNR and CDR2 FQNEAQ (reference sequence). The V and J ends lost 2 bases and 5 bases respectively, with 24 bases between them. The CDR3 is 19 residues long. The rearrangement uses TRBV7-9 and TRBJ2-2; weak D call: TRBD2 (6 bases). The sample here was CD4+ or CD8+ T cells sorted from blood, taken in a trial of the OX40 agonist ivuxolimab. The origin of this receptor is an adult with an advanced solid tumor such as melanoma, head and neck, liver or kidney cancer. CDR3 sequence reads: CASSLSGPTEGGRTGELFF. The CDR3, as DNA: TGTGCCAGCAGCTTATCTGGCCCTACGGAGGGAGGAAGGACCGGGGAGCTGTTTTTT.